This T cell receptor beta chain appears in the sequencing data of a study of T cell responses to AZD1222 COVID-19 vaccine. General study findings and limits: Breadth and depth of Spike-specific TCRs rose after two AZD1222 doses. At 160-218 and 743-854, vaccine-associated CD4 TCRs were dominant, and they spanned spike. Most donors were white British, females outnumbered males, and clonal diversity was possibly underestimated.

The data were produced by immunoSEQ multiplex PCR, yet TCRdb's version contains in-frame clones alone and is incomplete. The sample has around 73,000 clones; 75% to 90% are singletons. Pooling of second doses given at about 4 or about 12 weeks was done. This clone was seen once. The antigen is unknown. CDR3 length: 12 amino acids. Germline-derived CDR1 and CDR2 are SGHAT and FQDESV (reference sequence). V lost 3 bases and J lost 5, with 6 bases in between. J is TRBJ2-3 and V is TRBV11-1; no clear D. The source was peripheral blood, collected 28 days after the second AZD1222 dose. The TCR sequence derives from an adult who received the AZD1222 COVID-19 vaccine. As DNA, the CDR3 is TGTGCCAGCAGCTTCCCTAGAGATACGCAGTATTTT. Translated, it gives CASSFPRDTQYF.